The 19 T cell receptor beta chains below all came from one sample that was sequenced in a study of T cell clonality in common variable immunodeficiency. Profiled with immunoSEQ multiplex PCR; TCRdb holds only in-frame clones, not every one. Listed for the sample are about 52,000 clones, none seen a single time. The sample taken for sequencing was peripheral blood mononuclear cells. These receptors were collected from a person aged 18-70 years in good health.

This clone has ten or more counts. The read falls 3 residues short of the CDR3 end, and the missing part is taken from the germline J gene. V gene TRBV18 combines with J gene TRBJ2-2, with 8 positions matching TRBD1. Losses at the gene ends were 0 bases for V and 7 bases for J; bases not matched to a gene: 13. Germline V gene data show CDR1 as KGHSH and CDR2 as LQKENI. The CDR3 is 18 amino acids. This CDR3 reads CASSPPFLRTGNFGELFF. The DNA read from the CDR3 is TGTGCCAGCTCACCACCGTTTCTCCGGACAGGGAATTTCGGGGAG.

This clone has a count of ten or more. The missing CDR3 end, 3 residues past where the read stops, is filled in from the germline J gene. The rearrangement uses TRBV28 and TRBJ1-5; tentatively, D is TRBD1 (5 bases). The germline gives CDR1 MDHEN, CDR2 SYDVKM. The CDR3 has 14 residues. V was pared by 10 bases and J by 2 bases, with 15 bases between. Partial CDR3 DNA: TGTGCCACCTCCCGGGGGATTGGCAATCAGCCC. Residues: CATSRGIGNQP. The whole CDR3 is CATSRGIGNQPQHF.

In this sample, this clone turned up a few times. The read ends 3 residues early relative to the CDR3; the germline J gene fills the gap. This chain connects TRBV19 to TRBJ2-4; 16 bases line up with TRBD2. J gave up 0 bases and V 5 bases, and 13 bases lay outside the gene matches. This CDR3 spans 21 amino acids. CDR1 is LNHDA and CDR2 is SQIVND in the germline V gene (reference sequence). The CDR3 protein is CASSEPPGTSGRGLAKNIQYF. The part of the CDR3 DNA that was read is TGTGCCAGTAGTGAACCCCCCGGGACTAGCGGGAGGGGTCTAGCCAAAAACATT.

This clone appeared many times. The CDR3 end falls 3 residues outside the read, so it is completed with the germline J gene. The chain carries TRBV19 and TRBJ2-3, with D tentatively TRBD1 (6 bases). The CDR3 runs 13 residues. Germline loops: CDR1 LNHDA, CDR2 SQIVND (reference sequence). V lost 1 base to trimming and J lost 5 bases, with 7 bases between them. CDR3 DNA, as far as it was read: TGTGCCAGTAGTATAGGGGGGCTAGATACG. Translating gives CASSIGGLDT. The full CDR3 protein reads CASSIGGLDTQYF.

The table lists this clone with many counts. The sequenced fragment ends 3 residues before the CDR3 boundary, so the rest is inferred from the germline J gene. The chain employs TRBV6-2 or TRBV6-3 and TRBJ2-7, with D hard to call. The V gene's germline CDR1 is MNHEY and CDR2 SVGEGT. The ends were cut back, 7 bases at V and 6 bases at J, with 10 bases in the middle. There are 11 residues in the CDR3. The sequenced CDR3 bases are TGTGCCAGCACTGTAACGGGCGAG. Amino acids: CASTVTGE. The CDR3, in full, reads CASTVTGEQYF.

This clone appeared many times. From the germline J gene comes the end of the CDR3, since the read stops 3 residues before it. The chain employs TRBV5-1 and TRBJ2-1; the D gene is possibly TRBD2 (6 bases). Trimming cost V 2 bases and J 9 bases, with 18 bases left between them. CDR3 length equals 15 residues. CDR1 is SGHRS, CDR2 YFSETQ, per germline. CDR3 in amino acids: CASSFLVGGDSEQFF. CDR3 DNA, as far as it was read: TGCGCCAGCAGCTTCCTGGTGGGGGGAGACAGTGAG.

This clone was seen a handful of times. This sequence may be a read error, since a much larger clone differs from it by one base. The read gets to within 3 residues of the CDR3 end, and the germline J gene fills in the rest. V usage is TRBV29-1 and J usage is TRBJ2-5; 10 nucleotides align to TRBD1. V lost 7 bases to trimming and J lost 6 bases; unmatched junction nucleotides: 17. The CDR3 has 16 amino acids. CDR1 and CDR2 from the germline V gene are SQVTM and ANQGSEA. The sequenced CDR3 bases are TGCAGCGGCGAAGGTGGACAGGGGGATAGCAATCAGACC. Translated: CSGEGGQGDSNQT. In full, the CDR3 is CSGEGGQGDSNQTQYF. Looking up the rest from reference TRBV29-1 and TRBJ2-5 gives the full variable domain: SAVISQKPSRDICQRGTSLTIQCQVDSQVTMMFWYRQQPGQSLTLIATANQGSEATYESGFVIDKFPISRPNLTFSTLTVSNMSPEDSSIYLCSGEGGQGDSNQTQYFGPGTRLLVL.

At least ten counts were recorded for this clone. The read halts 3 residues ahead of the CDR3 end, with the missing end drawn from the germline J gene. This chain uses TRBV7-9 with TRBJ1-1; D is undetermined. V was clipped by 4 bases and J by 0 bases, with 9 bases between them. The CDR3 contains 14 residues. Germline V lookup: CDR1 SEHNR, CDR2 FQNEAQ (reference sequence). CDR3 loop: CASSSTPMNTEAFF. The part of the CDR3 DNA that was read is TGTGCCAGCAGCTCCACTCCGATGAACACTGAA.

In this sample, this clone turned up many times. The read comes to an end 3 residues before the CDR3 does, leaving the germline J gene to fill in the end. V is TRBV7-9 and J is TRBJ2-2; D is unresolved. Trimming removed 5 bases at V and 0 bases at J, with 10 bases between. Germline CDR1 and CDR2: SEHNR and FQNEAQ (reference sequence). The CDR3 is 15 residues long. Here the CDR3 reads CASSLGEANTGELFF. CDR3 DNA, as far as it was read: TGTGCCAGCAGCCTAGGAGAGGCGAACACCGGGGAG.

This clone occurred a few times. The read comes to an end 3 residues before the CDR3 does, leaving the germline J gene to fill in the end. The chain employs TRBV20-1 and TRBJ2-3, with 8 bases identical to TRBD2. This CDR3 comprises 14 residues. Germline CDR1 DFQATT, CDR2 SNEGSKA (reference sequence). CDR3: CSARVGGAGETQYF. The CDR3 DNA, read in part, is TGCAGTGCTCGGGTGGGGGGAGCGGGAGAGACG.

This clone was counted ten times or more. Read coverage stops 3 residues before the CDR3 terminus; the germline J gene supplies the remainder. V gene TRBV2 combines with J gene TRBJ2-2; TRBD2 agrees at 16 bases. CDR1 is SNHLY, CDR2 FYNNEI, per germline. Losses at the gene ends were 6 bases for V and 0 bases for J; bases not matched to a gene: 7. The CDR3 loop spans 19 amino acids. Incomplete CDR3 DNA: TGTGCCAGCAGGCCCCCGGGACTAGCGGGAGGGTCGAACACCGGGGAG. Translated: CASRPPGLAGGSNTGE. The whole CDR3 reads CASRPPGLAGGSNTGELFF.

This clone was seen repeatedly, ten times or more. The read ends 3 residues shy of where the CDR3 ends; the end is completed using the germline J gene. The genes are TRBV7-9 and TRBJ1-2; 7 bases map to TRBD1. This CDR3 is 14 amino acids long. Looked up from germline, CDR1 is SEHNR and CDR2 is FQNEAQ (reference sequence). CDR3 sequence reads: CASSSQLTGEGYTF. The DNA read from the CDR3 is TGTGCCAGCAGCTCGCAATTAACAGGGGAAGGC.

This clone was counted a few times. CDR3 sequence: CASSAGINQPQHF. CDR3 bases read: TGTGCCAGCAGTGCAGGGATCAATCAGCCC. V and J are TRBV6-1 and TRBJ1-5; a weak D match, TRBD1 (5 bases). The CDR3 end falls 3 residues outside the read, so it is completed with the germline J gene. V lost 4 bases to trimming and J lost 3 bases, with 7 bases between them. Germline V lookup: CDR1 MNHNS, CDR2 SASEGT. CDR3 length: 13 residues.

This clone showed up many times. The DNA ends 3 residues before the CDR3 does, and the rest of the CDR3 is filled in from the germline J gene. The chain carries TRBV7-3 and TRBJ2-1, with 13 bases aligning to TRBD2. The CDR3 sequence is 15 residues long. Per the germline V gene, CDR1 is SGHTA and CDR2 is FQGTGA. V trimming: 5 bases; J trimming: 8 bases; junction bases outside the gene matches: 6. The CDR3 protein is CASSQGTSGVDEQFF. The covered CDR3 bases are TGTGCCAGCAGCCAGGGGACTAGCGGGGTCGATGAG. The variable domain in full, with the rest retrieved from reference TRBV7-3 and TRBJ2-1, is GAGVSQTPSNKVTEKGKYVELRCDPISGHTALYWYRQSLGQGPEFLIYFQGTGAADDSGLPNDRFFAVRPEGSVSTLKIQRTERGDSAVYLCASSQGTSGVDEQFFGPGTRLTVL.

This clone was seen at least ten times. The covered CDR3 bases are TGTGCCAGCTCACCGGGGGGTCTCAATAGCAATCAGCCC. This gives the protein CASSPGGLNSNQP. The CDR3 in its entirety is CASSPGGLNSNQPQHF. This chain connects TRBV18 to TRBJ1-5, with D maybe TRBD1 (5 bases). From the germline J gene comes the end of the CDR3, since the read stops 3 residues before it. Trimming shortened V by 3 bases and J by 0 bases, and 12 bases separated the two germline ends. This CDR3 region has 16 residues. Germline V gene lookup returns CDR1 KGHSH and CDR2 LQKENI.

The sample holds many counts of this clone. The read halts 3 residues ahead of the CDR3 end, with the missing end drawn from the germline J gene. The J gene is TRBJ1-1, the V gene TRBV19, with 9 nucleotides matching TRBD1. The CDR3 consists of 15 residues. The germline CDR1 and CDR2 sequences are LNHDA and SQIVND (reference sequence). J gave up 6 bases and V 6 bases, and 11 bases lay outside the gene matches. The CDR3 DNA, read in part, is TGTGCCAGTAGCCCATTACAGGGGGCGATGCCTGAA. This gives the protein CASSPLQGAMPE. The full-length CDR3 reads as CASSPLQGAMPEAFF.

The table lists this clone with many counts. The CDR3 end lies 3 residues beyond the end of the read and is filled in from the germline J gene. This rearrangement joins TRBV20-1 to TRBJ1-4; a weak D match, TRBD1 (5 bases). CDR3 length: 14 residues. Per germline, CDR1 DFQATT and CDR2 SNEGSKA (reference sequence). V dropped 6 bases and J dropped 7 bases, with 18 bases sitting between them. CDR3 region: CSARSSGGLEKLFF. The CDR3 DNA, read in part, is TGCAGTGCCCGGTCCAGTGGGGGACTTGAAAAA.

This clone showed up many times. Read sequence stops 3 residues before the CDR3 end, and the germline J gene provides the missing end. The rearrangement links TRBV5-8 to TRBJ2-3; D may be TRBD2 (6 bases). V lost 5 bases, J lost 3 bases, and 13 bases lay in between. CDR1 and CDR2 (germline): SGHTS, YDEGEE. The CDR3 spans 14 residues. CDR3 DNA (partial): TGTGCCAGCAGTAGACTAGTCGGGACAGATACG. Translated, it gives CASSRLVGTDT. The complete CDR3 reads CASSRLVGTDTQYF.

This clone was found a few times. Coverage ceases 3 residues before the CDR3 finishes, and the germline J gene fills in the end. The rearrangement joins TRBV11-1 to TRBJ2-4; D is possibly TRBD2 (5 bases). The germline V gene has CDR1 SGHAT and CDR2 FQDESV (reference sequence). The CDR3 has 14 amino acids. CDR3 in amino acids: CASSLGSLAGGQYF. The CDR3 bases that were read are TGTGCCAGCAGCTTAGGATCCCTAGCCGGAGGT.